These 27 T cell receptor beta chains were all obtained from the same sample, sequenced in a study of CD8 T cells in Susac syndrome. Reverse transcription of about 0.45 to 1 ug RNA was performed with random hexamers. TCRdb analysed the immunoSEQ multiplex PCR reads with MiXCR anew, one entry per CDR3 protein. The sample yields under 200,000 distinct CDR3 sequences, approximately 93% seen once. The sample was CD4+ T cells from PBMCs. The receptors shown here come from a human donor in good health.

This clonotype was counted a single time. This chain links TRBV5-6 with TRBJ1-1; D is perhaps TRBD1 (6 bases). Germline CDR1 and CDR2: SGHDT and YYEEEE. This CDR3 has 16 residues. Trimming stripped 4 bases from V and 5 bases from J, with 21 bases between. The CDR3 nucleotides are TGTGCCAGCAGCCCGGAGTTCAGGGGAGGGCGGACTGAAGCTTTCTTT. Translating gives CASSPEFRGGRTEAFF.

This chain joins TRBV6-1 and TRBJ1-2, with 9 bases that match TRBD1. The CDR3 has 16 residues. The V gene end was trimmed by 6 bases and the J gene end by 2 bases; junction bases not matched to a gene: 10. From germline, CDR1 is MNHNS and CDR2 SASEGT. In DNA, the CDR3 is TGTGCCAGCAGGGCCCCGGGACAGGGTAGGAACTATGGCTACACCTTC. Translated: CASRAPGQGRNYGYTF.

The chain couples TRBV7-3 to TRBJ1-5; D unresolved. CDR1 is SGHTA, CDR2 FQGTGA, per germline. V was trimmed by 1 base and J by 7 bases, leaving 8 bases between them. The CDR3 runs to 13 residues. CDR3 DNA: TGTGCCAGCAGCTTAAATGTTGGGCAGCCCCAGCATTTT. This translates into CASSLNVGQPQHF.

The CDR3 region has the DNA TGTGCCAGCAGCCCATTACAGGGTGGCGGCACAGATACGCAGTATTTT. It encodes CASSPLQGGGTDTQYF. The rearrangement joins TRBV28 to TRBJ2-3, with D maybe TRBD1 (6 bases). The CDR3 is 16 amino acids. Trimming removed 6 bases at V and 1 base at J, with 17 bases between. Germline assignment: CDR1 MDHEN and CDR2 SYDVKM.

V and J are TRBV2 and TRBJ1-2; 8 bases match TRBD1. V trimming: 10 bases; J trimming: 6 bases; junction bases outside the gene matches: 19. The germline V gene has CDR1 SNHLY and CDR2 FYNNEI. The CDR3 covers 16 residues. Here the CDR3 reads CATLNSAGGRWDGYTF. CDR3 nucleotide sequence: TGTGCCACCTTGAATTCAGCAGGGGGCAGATGGGATGGCTACACCTTC.

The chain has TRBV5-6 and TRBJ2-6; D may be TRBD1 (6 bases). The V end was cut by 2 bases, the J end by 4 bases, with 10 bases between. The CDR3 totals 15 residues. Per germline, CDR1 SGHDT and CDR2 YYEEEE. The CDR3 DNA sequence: TGTGCCAGCAGCTTCACAGGGTCCGGGGCCAACGTCCTGACTTTC. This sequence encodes CASSFTGSGANVLTF. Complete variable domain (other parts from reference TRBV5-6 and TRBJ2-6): DAGVTQSPTHLIKTRGQQVTLRCSPKSGHDTVSWYQQALGQGPQFIFQYYEEEERQRGNFPDRFSGHQFPNYSSELNVNALLLGDSALYLCASSFTGSGANVLTFGAGSRLTVL.

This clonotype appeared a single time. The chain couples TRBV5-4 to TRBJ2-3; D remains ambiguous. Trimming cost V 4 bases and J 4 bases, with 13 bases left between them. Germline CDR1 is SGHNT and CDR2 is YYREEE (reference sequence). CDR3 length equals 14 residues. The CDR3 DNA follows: TGTGCCAGCAGCCCTGAACTGTATTCAGATACGCAGTATTTT. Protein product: CASSPELYSDTQYF.

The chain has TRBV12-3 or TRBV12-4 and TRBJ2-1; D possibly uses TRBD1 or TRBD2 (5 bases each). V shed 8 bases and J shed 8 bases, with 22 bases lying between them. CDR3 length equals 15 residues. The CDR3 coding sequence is TGTGCCAGCGGCCCCCCGGGACCCAGGCTCCATGAGCAGTTCTTC. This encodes CASGPPGPRLHEQFF.

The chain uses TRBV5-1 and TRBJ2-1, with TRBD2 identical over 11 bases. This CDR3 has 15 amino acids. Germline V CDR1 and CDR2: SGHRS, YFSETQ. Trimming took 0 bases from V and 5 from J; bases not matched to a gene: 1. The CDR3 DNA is TGCGCCAGCAGCTTGGGACTAGCGGGGAACAATGAGCAGTTCTTC. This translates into CASSLGLAGNNEQFF.

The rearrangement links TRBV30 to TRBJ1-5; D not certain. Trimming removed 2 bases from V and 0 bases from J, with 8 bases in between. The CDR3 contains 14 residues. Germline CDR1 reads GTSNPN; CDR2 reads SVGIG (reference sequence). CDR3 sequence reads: CAWSTEYSNQPQHF. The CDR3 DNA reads TGTGCCTGGAGTACAGAGTATAGCAATCAGCCCCAGCATTTT.

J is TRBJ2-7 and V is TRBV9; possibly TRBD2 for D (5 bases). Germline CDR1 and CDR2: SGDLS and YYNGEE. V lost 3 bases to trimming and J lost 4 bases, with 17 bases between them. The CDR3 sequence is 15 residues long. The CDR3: CASSALRALGYEQYV. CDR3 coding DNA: TGTGCCAGCAGCGCCCTGAGGGCTCTCGGGTACGAGCAGTACGTC.

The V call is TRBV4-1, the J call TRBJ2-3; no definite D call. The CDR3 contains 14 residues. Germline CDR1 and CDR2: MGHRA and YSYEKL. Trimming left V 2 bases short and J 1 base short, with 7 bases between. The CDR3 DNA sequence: TGCGCCAGCAGCCAAACGGACCGCACAGATACGCAGTATTTT. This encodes CASSQTDRTDTQYF.

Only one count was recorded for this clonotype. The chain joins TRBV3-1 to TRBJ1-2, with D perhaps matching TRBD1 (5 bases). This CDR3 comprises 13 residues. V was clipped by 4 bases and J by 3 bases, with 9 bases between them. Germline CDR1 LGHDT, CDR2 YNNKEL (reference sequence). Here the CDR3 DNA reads TGTGCCAGCAGCCCCTCGGGGGACTATGGCTACACCTTC. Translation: CASSPSGDYGYTF.

Here the CDR3 DNA reads TGTGCCAGCAGCTTATCGGTCCACAATGAGCAGTTCTTC. This gives the protein CASSLSVHNEQFF. The gene calls are TRBV7-2 and TRBJ2-1, with D uncertain. This CDR3 comprises 13 residues. Trimming left V 2 bases short and J 5 bases short, with 7 bases between. Germline V gene lookup returns CDR1 SGHTA and CDR2 FQGNSA.

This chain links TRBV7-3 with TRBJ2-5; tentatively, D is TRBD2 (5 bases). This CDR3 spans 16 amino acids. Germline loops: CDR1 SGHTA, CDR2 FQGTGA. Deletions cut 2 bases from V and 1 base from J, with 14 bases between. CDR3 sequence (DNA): TGTGCCAGCAGCTTAGGCTTAGGAGCGGTCCAAGAGACCCAGTACTTC. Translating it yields CASSLGLGAVQETQYF.

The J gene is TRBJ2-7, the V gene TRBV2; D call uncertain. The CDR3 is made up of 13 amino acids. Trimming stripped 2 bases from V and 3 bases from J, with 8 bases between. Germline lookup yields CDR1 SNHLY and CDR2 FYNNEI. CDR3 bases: TGTGCCAGCAGTGAACAGAGACTCTACGAGCAGTACTTC. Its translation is CASSEQRLYEQYF.

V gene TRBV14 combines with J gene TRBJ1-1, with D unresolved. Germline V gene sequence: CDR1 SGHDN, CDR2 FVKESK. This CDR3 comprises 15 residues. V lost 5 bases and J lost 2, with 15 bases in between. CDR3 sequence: CASSTQTKFNTEAFF. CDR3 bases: TGTGCCAGCAGCACTCAGACTAAGTTTAACACTGAAGCTTTCTTT.

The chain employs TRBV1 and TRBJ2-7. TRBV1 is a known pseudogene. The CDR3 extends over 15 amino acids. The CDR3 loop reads CTSTPSGDRSYEQYF. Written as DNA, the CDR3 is TGCACCAGCACCCCAAGTGGAGACCGTTCCTACGAGCAGTACTTC.

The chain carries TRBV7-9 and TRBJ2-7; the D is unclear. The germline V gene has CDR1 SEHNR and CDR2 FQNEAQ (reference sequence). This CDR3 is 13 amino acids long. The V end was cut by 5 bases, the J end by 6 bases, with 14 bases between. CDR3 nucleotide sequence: TGTGCCAGCAGCCAGATGTGGAACCCCGAGCAGTACGTC. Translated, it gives CASSQMWNPEQYV.

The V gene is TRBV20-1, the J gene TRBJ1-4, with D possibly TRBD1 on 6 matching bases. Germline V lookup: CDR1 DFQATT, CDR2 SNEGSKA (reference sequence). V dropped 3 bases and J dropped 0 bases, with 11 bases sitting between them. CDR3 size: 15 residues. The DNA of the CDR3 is TGCAGTGCTAGCGGGGACAAGGCAACTAATGAAAAACTGTTTTTT. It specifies CSASGDKATNEKLFF.

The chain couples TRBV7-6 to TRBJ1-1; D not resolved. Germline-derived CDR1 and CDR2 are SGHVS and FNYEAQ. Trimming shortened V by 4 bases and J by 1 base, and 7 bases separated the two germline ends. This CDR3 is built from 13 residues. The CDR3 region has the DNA TGTGCCAGCAGCTCGAAAACGAACACTGAAGCTTTCTTT. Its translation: CASSSKTNTEAFF.

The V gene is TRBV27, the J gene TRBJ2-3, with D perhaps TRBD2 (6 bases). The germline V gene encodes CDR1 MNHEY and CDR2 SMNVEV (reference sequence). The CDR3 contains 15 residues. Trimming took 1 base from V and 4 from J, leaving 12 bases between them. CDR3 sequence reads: CASSLLRGRSDTQYF. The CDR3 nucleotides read TGTGCCAGCAGTTTATTACGGGGGAGGTCAGATACGCAGTATTTT.

This chain's CDR3 is CATSRDRTAHQYF. Written as DNA, the CDR3 is TGTGCCACCAGCAGAGATCGGACAGCGCACCAGTACTTC. The chain recombines TRBV15 with TRBJ2-4; perhaps TRBD1 as D (6 bases). Trimming took off 0 bases at V and 13 bases at J, with 13 bases between the two ends. The CDR3 totals 13 residues. Germline-derived CDR1 and CDR2 are LNHNV and YYDKDF (reference sequence).

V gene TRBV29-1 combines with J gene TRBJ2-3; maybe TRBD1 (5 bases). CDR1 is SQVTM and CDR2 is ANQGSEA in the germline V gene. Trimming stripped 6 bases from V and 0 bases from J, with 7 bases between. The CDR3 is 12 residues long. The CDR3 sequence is CSVQGSTDTQYF. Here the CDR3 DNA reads TGCAGCGTCCAGGGAAGCACAGATACGCAGTATTTT.

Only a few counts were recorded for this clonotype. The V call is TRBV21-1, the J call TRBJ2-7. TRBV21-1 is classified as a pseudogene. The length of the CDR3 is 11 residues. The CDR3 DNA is TGTGCCAGCAACAGGGGCTACGAGCAGTACGTC. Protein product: CASNRGYEQYV.

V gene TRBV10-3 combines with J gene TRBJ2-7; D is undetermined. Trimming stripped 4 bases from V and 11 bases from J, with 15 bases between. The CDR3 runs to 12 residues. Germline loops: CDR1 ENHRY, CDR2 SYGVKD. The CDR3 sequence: CAISVTFLGKYF. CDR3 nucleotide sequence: TGTGCCATCAGTGTTACGTTCTTGGGCAAGTACTTC.

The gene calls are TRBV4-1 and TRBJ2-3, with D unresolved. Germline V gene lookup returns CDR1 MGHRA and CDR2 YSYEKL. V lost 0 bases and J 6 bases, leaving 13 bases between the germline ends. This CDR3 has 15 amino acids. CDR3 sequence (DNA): TGCGCCAGCAGCCAAGATGAGTGGAGCATCGATACGCAGTATTTT. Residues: CASSQDEWSIDTQYF.